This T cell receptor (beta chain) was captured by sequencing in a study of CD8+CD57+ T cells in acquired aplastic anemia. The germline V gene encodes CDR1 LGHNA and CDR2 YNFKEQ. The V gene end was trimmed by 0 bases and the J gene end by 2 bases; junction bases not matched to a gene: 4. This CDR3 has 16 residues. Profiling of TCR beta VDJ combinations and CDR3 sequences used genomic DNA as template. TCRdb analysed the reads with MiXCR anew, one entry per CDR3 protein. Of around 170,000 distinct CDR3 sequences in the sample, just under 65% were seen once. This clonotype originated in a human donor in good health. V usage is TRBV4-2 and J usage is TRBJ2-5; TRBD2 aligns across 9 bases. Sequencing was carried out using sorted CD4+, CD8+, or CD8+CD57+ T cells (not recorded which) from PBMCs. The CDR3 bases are TGTGCCAGCAGCCAAGATCCTAGCGGGGTTCAAGAGACCCAGTACTTC. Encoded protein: CASSQDPSGVQETQYF.